Sequencing of this T cell receptor beta chain was carried out in a study of blood T cell repertoires in COVID-19. Whole-study context: PBMCs, B-cell-depleted T cells, or T cells were the source of the cDNA or gDNA that made up the material.

Enrollees, about 18 to 95 years old, lived in 20 to 25 US areas. Assignment of participants to cohorts was predicated upon participant-reported clinical history. The germline CDR1 and CDR2 sequences are MNHEY and SVGAGI. The CDR3 runs 15 residues. V shed 7 bases and J 5 bases; nucleotides not matched to a gene: 6. Original handling: Reference gene primer amplification yielded estimated nucleated cell counts. Method: immunoSEQ multiplex PCR; TCRdb's copy keeps in-frame clones and lacks some. V, J and clone size reflect that table, while D and trimming were determined from the DNA. Here the sample spans approximately 220,000 clones, nearly 90% being singletons.

The chain carries TRBV6-5 and TRBJ1-5; 12 bases fit TRBD1. Sequencing was performed on PBMCs or T cells enriched from blood (not recorded which). The receptor was isolated from a woman aged 30 to 39 with acute COVID-19. The CDR3 nucleotides are TGTGCCAGCAATCCGCGGGACAGGGGGCATCAGCCCCAGCATTTT. It yields the protein CASNPRDRGHQPQHF.